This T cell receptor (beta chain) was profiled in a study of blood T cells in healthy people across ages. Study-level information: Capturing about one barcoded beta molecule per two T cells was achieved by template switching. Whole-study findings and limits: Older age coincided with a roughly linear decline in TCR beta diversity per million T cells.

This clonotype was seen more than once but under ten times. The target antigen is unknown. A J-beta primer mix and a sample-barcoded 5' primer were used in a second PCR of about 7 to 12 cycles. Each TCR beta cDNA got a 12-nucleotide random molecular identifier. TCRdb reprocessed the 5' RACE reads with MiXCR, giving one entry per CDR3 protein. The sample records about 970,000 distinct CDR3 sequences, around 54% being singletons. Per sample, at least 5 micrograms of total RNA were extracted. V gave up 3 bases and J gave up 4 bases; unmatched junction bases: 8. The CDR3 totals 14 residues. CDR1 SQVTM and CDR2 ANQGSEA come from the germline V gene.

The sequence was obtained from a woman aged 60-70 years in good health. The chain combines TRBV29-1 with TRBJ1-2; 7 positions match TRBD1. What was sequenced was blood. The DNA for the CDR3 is TGCAGCGTTGATCGAGAGGGGGCGGCCTATGGCTACACCTTC. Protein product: CSVDREGAAYGYTF.